In this sample, the clone carrying this T cell receptor (beta chain) turned up once. Antigen: not known. This specimen comes from a study of T cells in Graves' hyperthyroidism and ophthalmopathy. Diagnostic assessment was based on clinical symptoms, serum thyroxine and TRAb, thyroid ultrasound and orbital computed tomography. The CDR3 regions of TCR beta were amplified from RNA transcripts. An initial round of RT-PCR targeting the TCR CDR3 relied on the HTBI primer set. TCRdb ran MiXCR on the multiplex PCR reads and lists one entry per CDR3 protein. The data contain around 620,000 distinct CDR3 sequences, 46% of them singletons. Unmatched junction bases numbered 6, after V lost 6 bases and J lost 5 bases. The CDR3 consists of 14 residues. Germline CDR1 MGHDK, CDR2 SYGVNS. Whole-study results and caveats: Ophthalmopathy onset followed model prediction by a median about six months.

The chain uses TRBV25-1 and TRBJ1-5; 8 nucleotides agree with TRBD1. The receptor's source is an adult woman with Graves' disease, either hyperthyroidism or ophthalmopathy (not recorded which). The sequenced sample consisted of peripheral blood or thyroid tissue (not recorded which). CDR3 coding DNA: TGTGCCAGCAGCCGGACAGGGTTGCATCAGCCCCAGCATTTT. It encodes CASSRTGLHQPQHF.